The 14 T cell receptor gamma chains below were found in one sample sequenced in a study of human gamma delta and Vdelta1 T cells. For these receptors, no antigen is known. TCRdb re-processed the PCR reads via CATT. Of over 7,500 gamma-chain clones in the sample, around 45% were seen once. Sequencing was carried out using Vdelta1 gamma-delta T cells from blood grown in culture (DOT cells). These receptors were collected from a human donor in good health.

This clone ranks as medium-sized. The sample contains more than one DNA sequence encoding this CDR3. This chain connects TRGV10 to TRGJP1. TRGV10 is an open reading frame, and its role is uncertain. The CDR3 extends over 9 amino acids. The CDR3 bases are TGTACCACTGGTTGGTTCAAGATATTT. It codes for CTTGWFKIF.

Regarding this clone: A much larger clone differs by one base, so this may be a read error. This chain joins TRGV9 and TRGJ1 or TRGJ2. Germline trimming cut 1 base from V and 10 bases from J; bases unmatched to any gene: 7. Per the germline V gene, CDR1 is GITISATS and CDR2 is ISYDGTV (reference sequence). The CDR3 has 12 amino acids. As DNA, the CDR3 is TGTGCCTTGTGGGAGGTACAACTGAAGAAACTCTTT. This translates into CALWEVQLKKLF.

This chain uses TRGV5 with TRGJ1 or TRGJ2. Germline V lookup: CDR1 VINAFY, CDR2 YDVSNSKD. CDR3 length: 16 residues. The V gene end was trimmed by 0 bases and the J gene end by 1 base; junction bases not matched to a gene: 9. Here the CDR3 DNA reads TGTGCCACCTGGGACAGGCTTACCCCTAATTATTATAAGAAACTCTTT. The encoded protein is CATWDRLTPNYYKKLF.

The rearrangement links TRGV5 to TRGJ1 or TRGJ2. CDR3 length equals 14 residues. CDR1 and CDR2 from the germline V gene are VINAFY and YDVSNSKD. Unmatched junction bases numbered 8, after V lost 3 bases and J lost 3 bases. In DNA form, the CDR3 reads TGTGCCACCTGGGACTTAAGGACTTATTATAAGAAACTCTTT. Its protein product is CATWDLRTYYKKLF.

The chain joins TRGV4 to TRGJ1 or TRGJ2. J gave up 5 bases and V 2 bases, and 3 bases lay outside the gene matches. In germline, CDR1 is EGSTGY, CDR2 YDSYTSSV. This CDR3 contains 12 residues. DNA for the CDR3: TGTGCCACCTGGGATGTTCATTATAAGAAACTCTTT. Translated, it gives CATWDVHYKKLF.

This chain uses TRGV4 with TRGJ1 or TRGJ2. This CDR3 comprises 11 residues. Unmatched junction bases numbered 4, after V lost 0 bases and J lost 11 bases. CDR1 is EGSTGY, CDR2 YDSYTSSV, per germline. Here the CDR3 reads CATWDGPQKLF. The CDR3 DNA is TGTGCCACCTGGGATGGGCCGCAGAAACTCTTT.

The chain carries TRGV3 and TRGJ1 or TRGJ2. The V gene end was trimmed by 2 bases and the J gene end by 3 bases; junction bases not matched to a gene: 10. Germline values: CDR1 VTNTFY, CDR2 YDVSTARD (reference sequence). The CDR3 is made up of 15 amino acids. The DNA of the CDR3 is TGTGCCACCTGGGACAAGTTTCCCCGTTATTATAAGAAACTCTTT. It specifies CATWDKFPRYYKKLF.

The chain joins TRGV2 to TRGJ1 or TRGJ2. There are 13 residues in the CDR3. Germline-derived CDR1 and CDR2 are EGSNGY and YDSYNSKV. V gave up 2 bases and J gave up 3 bases; unmatched junction bases: 4. The CDR3 is CATWDDPYYKKLF. The CDR3 nucleotides are TGTGCCACCTGGGACGATCCTTATTATAAGAAACTCTTT.

This rearrangement joins TRGV2 to TRGJ1 or TRGJ2. V shed 0 bases, J shed 2 bases, and the junction held 4 bases outside the gene matches. Germline lookup yields CDR1 EGSNGY and CDR2 YDSYNSKV. The CDR3 has 14 residues. CDR3 region: CATWDGPHYYKKLF. In DNA, the CDR3 is TGTGCCACCTGGGACGGGCCTCATTATTATAAGAAACTCTTT.

This clone showed up just a few times. This chain links TRGV8 with TRGJ1 or TRGJ2. V lost 8 bases to trimming and J lost 6 bases; unmatched junction nucleotides: 4. From germline, CDR1 is VENAVY and CDR2 YDSYNSRV. The CDR3 extends over 10 amino acids. This CDR3 is CATSSYKKLF. CDR3 DNA: TGTGCCACCTCAAGTTATAAGAAACTCTTT.

The chain recombines TRGV3 with TRGJ1 or TRGJ2. The V gene's germline CDR1 is VTNTFY and CDR2 YDVSTARD (reference sequence). The J segment lost 7 bases and the V segment lost 0 bases, leaving 6 bases of the junction unmatched. This CDR3 spans 13 amino acids. The CDR3 nucleotides read TGTGCCACCTGGGACAGGTTTAGGTATAAGAAACTCTTT. Its protein product is CATWDRFRYKKLF.

The table lists this clone with a few counts. The V call is TRGV8, the J call TRGJ1 or TRGJ2. The germline gives CDR1 VENAVY, CDR2 YDSYNSRV. Losses at the gene ends were 1 base for V and 10 bases for J; bases not matched to a gene: 4. The CDR3 is 11 residues long. CDR3 loop: CATWDSRKKLF. CDR3 in DNA: TGTGCCACCTGGGATAGTAGGAAGAAACTCTTT.

The rearrangement uses TRGV3 and TRGJ1 or TRGJ2. With 0 bases clipped from V and 3 bases from J, the junction kept 8 bases outside the gene matches. Per germline, CDR1 VTNTFY and CDR2 YDVSTARD (reference sequence). This CDR3 contains 15 residues. The CDR3 protein is CATWDRPPVYYKKLF. The CDR3 DNA is TGTGCCACCTGGGACAGGCCTCCAGTTTATTATAAGAAACTCTTT.

The chain uses TRGV8 and TRGJ1 or TRGJ2. Losses at the gene ends were 2 bases for V and 12 bases for J; bases not matched to a gene: 4. Germline values: CDR1 VENAVY, CDR2 YDSYNSRV. The CDR3 contains 10 residues. The DNA of the CDR3 is TGTGCCACCTGGGATACCAGGAAACTCTTT. Its translation: CATWDTRKLF.